The source of this T cell receptor beta chain is a study of blood T cell repertoires in COVID-19. The V end was cut by 6 bases, the J end by 0 bases, with 13 bases between. Germline lookup yields CDR1 SNHLY and CDR2 FYNNEI. The CDR3 spans 15 residues. The protocol was immunoSEQ multiplex PCR, while the TCRdb copy is restricted to in-frame clones and leaves out a portion. The sample yields about 260,000 clones, roughly 80% seen once. V gene TRBV2 combines with J gene TRBJ2-3, with D perhaps matching TRBD2 (6 bases). The origin of this receptor is a man between 25 and 39 years old with acute COVID-19. Material: PBMCs or T cells enriched from blood (not recorded which). CDR3 protein: CASRVRGISTDTQYF. DNA of the CDR3: TGTGCCAGCAGGGTACGCGGGATTAGCACAGATACGCAGTATTTT.